What follows are 14 T cell receptor beta chains derived from one specimen sequenced in a study of neoadjuvant nivolumab and ipilimumab in lung cancer. Method: immunoSEQ multiplex PCR; TCRdb's copy keeps in-frame clones and lacks some. The top ten hold approximately 2.1% of the sample, which has fewer than 35,000 clones, more than 85% seen once. The sequencing used peripheral blood, collected after neoadjuvant nivolumab, alone or with ipilimumab, at or shortly before surgery. These receptors all stem from an adult with non-small cell lung cancer.

The rearrangement uses TRBV28 and TRBJ1-5, with 7 bases aligning to TRBD1. Germline-derived CDR1 and CDR2 are MDHEN and SYDVKM. Trimming removed 5 bases from V and 5 bases from J; junction bases left unmatched: 9. This CDR3 region has 15 residues. CDR3 in DNA: TGTGCCAGCAGTGGCCAGGGGGGGAGGGATCAGCCCCAGCATTTT. Translating gives CASSGQGGRDQPQHF. The variable domain in full, with the rest retrieved from reference TRBV28 and TRBJ1-5, is DVKVTQSSRYLVKRTGEKVFLECVQDMDHENMFWYRQDPGLGLRLIYFSYDVKMKEKGDIPEGYSVSREKKERFSLILESASTNQTSMYLCASSGQGGRDQPQHFGDGTRLSIL.

The CDR3 DNA is TGTGCCAGCAGCAATCCGGGACTAGGATACAATGAGCAGTTCTTC. This codes for CASSNPGLGYNEQFF. This rearrangement joins TRBV6-5 to TRBJ2-1; 8 nucleotides align to TRBD2. Germline CDR1 reads MNHEY; CDR2 reads SVGAGI. CDR3 length: 15 residues. V dropped 6 bases and J dropped 4; count of bases not matched to a gene: 8.

The chain has TRBV5-4 and TRBJ2-5; 8 bases agree with TRBD1. Germline V gene sequence: CDR1 SGHNT, CDR2 YYREEE (reference sequence). J was trimmed by 5 bases and V by 4 bases; bases with no gene match: 19. CDR3 length: 18 amino acids. This chain's CDR3 is CASSIPGRAGGRLETQYF. DNA of the CDR3: TGTGCCAGCAGCATACCCGGGCGGGCAGGGGGCAGATTGGAGACCCAGTACTTC.

The chain recombines TRBV2 with TRBJ2-7; D unclear. CDR3 length: 13 amino acids. Trimming cost V 3 bases and J 1 base, with 7 bases left between them. From germline, CDR1 is SNHLY and CDR2 FYNNEI. The CDR3, as DNA: TGTGCCAGCAGTGAGGACCTATCCTACGAGCAGTACTTC. It is translated as CASSEDLSYEQYF.

This clone came up once. The chain carries TRBV10-1 and TRBJ2-2, with TRBD2 matching over 12 bases. The CDR3 extends over 17 amino acids. The germline CDR1 and CDR2 sequences are WNHNN and SYGVQD (reference sequence). V shed 7 bases and J 4 bases; nucleotides not matched to a gene: 10. The DNA for the CDR3 is TGCGCCAGCATCCCCGGACTAGCGGGACGTCGCACCGGGGAGCTGTTTTTT. Its translation is CASIPGLAGRRTGELFF.

The CDR3, as DNA: TGCGCCAGCACTTGGGCGGGAGGGCCTTCTGATGAGCAGTTCTTC. Protein product: CASTWAGGPSDEQFF. This chain uses TRBV5-1 with TRBJ2-1, with 9 bases aligning to TRBD2. The CDR3 contains 15 residues. CDR1 and CDR2 (germline): SGHRS, YFSETQ. V was clipped by 6 bases and J by 8 bases; unmatched bases: 12.

The genes are TRBV28 and TRBJ2-1; 10 bases align to TRBD2. CDR1 and CDR2 from the germline V gene are MDHEN and SYDVKM. With 10 bases clipped from V and 9 bases from J, the junction kept 15 bases outside the gene matches. The CDR3 spans 15 residues. CDR3 sequence reads: CATWGGLATTGEQFF. The CDR3 coding sequence is TGTGCCACCTGGGGGGGACTAGCGACCACCGGTGAGCAGTTCTTC.

This chain links TRBV28 with TRBJ1-4; D uncertain. The V end was cut by 4 bases, the J end by 3 bases, with 0 bases between. Germline CDR1 MDHEN, CDR2 SYDVKM. This CDR3 comprises 11 residues. CDR3 loop: CASSSNEKLFF. CDR3 sequence (DNA): TGTGCCAGCAGTTCTAATGAAAAACTGTTTTTT.

The DNA for the CDR3 is TGTGCCAGCAGTGAAGCGGCAGGGGCGCGAGGCTACACCTTC. Amino acids: CASSEAAGARGYTF. The V and J genes are TRBV6-1 and TRBJ1-2; a weak D match, TRBD1 (6 bases). Per the germline V gene, CDR1 is MNHNS and CDR2 is SASEGT. The CDR3 has 14 amino acids. Trimming took 0 bases from V and 8 from J, leaving 13 bases between them.

The V gene is TRBV18, the J gene TRBJ1-2; D gene ambiguous. V lost 5 bases, J lost 4 bases, and 17 bases lay in between. This CDR3 has 15 amino acids. CDR1 is KGHSH, CDR2 LQKENI, per germline. The CDR3 coding sequence is TGTGCCAGCTCATTAACGAACGGGGATGTCTATGGCTACACCTTC. It is translated as CASSLTNGDVYGYTF. Full variable domain (outside the CDR3, taken from reference TRBV18 and TRBJ1-2): NAGVMQNPRHLVRRRGQEARLRCSPMKGHSHVYWYRQLPEEGLKFMVYLQKENIIDESGMPKERFSAEFPKEGPSILRIQQVVRGDSAAYFCASSLTNGDVYGYTFGSGTRLTVV.

The chain carries TRBV9 and TRBJ2-6, with a weak D call TRBD1 (6 bases). Germline V lookup: CDR1 SGDLS, CDR2 YYNGEE. V was trimmed by 0 bases and J by 1 base, leaving 11 bases between them. The CDR3 runs 17 residues. CDR3: CASSVEGRGSGANVLTF. The CDR3 DNA reads as TGTGCCAGCAGCGTAGAGGGCAGGGGATCTGGGGCCAACGTCCTGACTTTC.

This rearrangement joins TRBV11-1 to TRBJ2-5, with D possibly TRBD1 on 7 matching bases. The germline gives CDR1 SGHAT, CDR2 FQDESV (reference sequence). Trimming took off 4 bases at V and 4 bases at J, with 16 bases between the two ends. CDR3 size: 15 residues. The CDR3 DNA reads TGTGCCAGCAGCTACGGCAGGGGGGTAAGAGAGACCCAGTACTTC. Its protein product is CASSYGRGVRETQYF.

J is TRBJ2-7 and V is TRBV9; 12 positions agree with TRBD2. Germline V gene sequence: CDR1 SGDLS, CDR2 YYNGEE. V lost 0 bases and J lost 1; bases outside the gene matches: 8. This CDR3 spans 18 amino acids. The CDR3 reads CASSVAPSGRDKSYEQYF. The CDR3 bases are TGTGCCAGCAGCGTAGCTCCTAGCGGGAGGGACAAATCCTACGAGCAGTACTTC.

This clone showed up just once. V usage is TRBV2 and J usage is TRBJ2-4; a weak D match, TRBD2 (6 bases). Germline V gene sequence: CDR1 SNHLY, CDR2 FYNNEI. The CDR3 consists of 17 residues. Trimming cost V 2 bases and J 2 bases, with 16 bases left between them. DNA for the CDR3: TGTGCCAGCAGTGAAATTGGAGGGGTTGGGTCCAAAAACATTCAGTACTTC. Amino acid sequence: CASSEIGGVGSKNIQYF.